The 28 T cell receptor beta chains given below trace back to one sample, sequenced in a study of blood T cell repertoires in COVID-19. Sequencing used immunoSEQ multiplex PCR; TCRdb keeps in-frame clones, though not all of them. The sample records about 50,000 clones, approximately 85% being singletons. Sequenced material: peripheral blood. The receptors come from a human donor in a cohort sampled during active COVID-19. The donor label of this sample is uncertain.

The chain combines TRBV7-8 with TRBJ1-1, with no clear D. Germline V CDR1 and CDR2: SGHVS, FQNEAQ. This CDR3 is 12 amino acids long. V lost 5 bases and J lost 5, with 9 bases in between. The CDR3 sequence is CASSQEGTEAFF. The CDR3 region has the DNA TGTGCCAGCAGCCAAGAGGGTACTGAAGCTTTCTTT.

V and J are TRBV4-1 and TRBJ2-3; 10 bases align to TRBD2. The CDR3 extends over 16 amino acids. The ends lost 3 bases at V and 5 bases at J; junction bases unmatched: 8. Looked up from germline, CDR1 is MGHRA and CDR2 is YSYEKL. CDR3 sequence (DNA): TGCGCCAGCAGCCATTCAAGCGGGGGGGCGGGAGATACGCAGTATTTT. Its protein product is CASSHSSGGAGDTQYF.

The chain recombines TRBV6-5 with TRBJ1-2; 7 bases fit TRBD1. This CDR3 has 14 residues. The germline CDR1 and CDR2 sequences are MNHEY and SVGAGI. The V segment lost 6 bases and the J segment 8 bases; nucleotides outside the gene matches: 12. This CDR3 is CASRHDRDNGGYTF. The CDR3 nucleotides read TGTGCCAGCAGACACGACAGGGATAACGGCGGCTACACCTTC.

The genes are TRBV5-1 and TRBJ2-1; D call uncertain. Germline assignment: CDR1 SGHRS and CDR2 YFSETQ. This CDR3 has 13 amino acids. With 0 bases removed from V and 7 bases from J, the gap between germline ends came to 8 bases. The CDR3 nucleotides read TGCGCCAGCAGCTTGGACAGTAGGAATGAGCAGTTCTTC. Protein: CASSLDSRNEQFF.

The V and J genes are TRBV19 and TRBJ1-2, with D unresolved. Germline loops: CDR1 LNHDA, CDR2 SQIVND (reference sequence). The CDR3 is 13 residues long. V lost 2 bases to trimming and J lost 3 bases, with 7 bases between them. Here the CDR3 DNA reads TGTGCCAGTAGTATAAGGGAGGACTATGGCTACACCTTC. It encodes CASSIREDYGYTF.

CDR3: CASSHAGTNGYTF. The DNA of the CDR3 is TGTGCCAGCAGCCATGCCGGGACTAATGGCTACACCTTC. The rearrangement uses TRBV14 and TRBJ1-2; a possible D gene is TRBD1 (5 bases). Trimming shortened V by 3 bases and J by 6 bases, and 11 bases separated the two germline ends. From germline, CDR1 is SGHDN and CDR2 FVKESK. The CDR3 has 13 amino acids.

CDR3 loop: CASRTGANNSPLHF. In nucleotides, the CDR3 is TGTGCCAGCAGGACAGGGGCCAATAATTCACCCCTCCACTTT. This chain uses TRBV11-2 with TRBJ1-6; 8 bases match TRBD1. The CDR3 runs to 14 residues. The ends lost 6 bases at V and 5 bases at J; junction bases unmatched: 3. Germline CDR1 reads SGHAT; CDR2 reads FQNNGV.

A single count supports this clone. The V gene is TRBV6-5, the J gene TRBJ2-1; 9 bases are a match to TRBD2. Germline values: CDR1 MNHEY, CDR2 SVGAGI. The CDR3 has 14 amino acids. The V gene end was trimmed by 5 bases and the J gene end by 4 bases; junction bases not matched to a gene: 3. CDR3 sequence (DNA): TGTGCCAGCAGTAAGCGGGGGGCATACAATGAGCAGTTCTTC. It is translated as CASSKRGAYNEQFF.

CDR3 sequence: CASSQVDRGPSPLHF. The DNA of the CDR3 is TGTGCCAGCAGCCAAGTCGACAGGGGCCCTTCACCCCTCCACTTT. The J gene is TRBJ1-6, the V gene TRBV4-2; 8 nucleotides agree with TRBD1. From germline, CDR1 is LGHNA and CDR2 YNFKEQ. V lost 1 base and J lost 9; bases outside the gene matches: 5. There are 15 residues in the CDR3.

The chain employs TRBV28 and TRBJ2-7, with D perhaps matching TRBD2 (7 bases). The CDR3 has 15 amino acids. Deletions cut 5 bases from V and 4 bases from J, with 18 bases between. CDR1 is MDHEN, CDR2 SYDVKM, per germline. The CDR3, as DNA: TGTGCCAGCAGTATCCGGCGGGGGCGCGGGTACGAGCAGTACTTC. Its translation is CASSIRRGRGYEQYF.

The J gene is TRBJ1-1, the V gene TRBV9, with D perhaps matching TRBD1 (6 bases). CDR1 is SGDLS, CDR2 YYNGEE, per germline. The CDR3 has 15 residues. V lost 3 bases and J lost 2, with 14 bases in between. The CDR3 sequence: CASSERQDRNTEAFF. CDR3 bases: TGTGCCAGCAGCGAAAGACAGGATCGAAACACTGAAGCTTTCTTT.

The V and J genes are TRBV6-5 and TRBJ2-3; 8 bases match TRBD2. V dropped 6 bases and J dropped 0; count of bases not matched to a gene: 5. Per the germline V gene, CDR1 is MNHEY and CDR2 is SVGAGI. The CDR3 covers 15 residues. CDR3 sequence (DNA): TGTGCCAGCAGCATAGCGGGAATTAGCACAGATACGCAGTATTTT. Translation gives CASSIAGISTDTQYF.

The gene calls are TRBV5-4 and TRBJ2-1; 11 bases align to TRBD2. Looked up from germline, CDR1 is SGHNT and CDR2 is YYREEE (reference sequence). V dropped 5 bases and J dropped 8; count of bases not matched to a gene: 9. The CDR3 spans 15 residues. CDR3 in DNA: TGTGCCAGCAGGACTACTAGCGGGGGTTTTTATGAGCAGTTCTTC. As protein: CASRTTSGGFYEQFF.

The V gene is TRBV5-1, the J gene TRBJ1-5, with D uncertain. The CDR3 length is 15 residues. From germline, CDR1 is SGHRS and CDR2 YFSETQ. V was shortened by 0 bases and J by 9 bases, with 16 bases between the two germline ends. The CDR3 DNA reads as TGCGCCAGCAGCTTGGAATCCCCGGGTGAAGGGCCCCAGCATTTT. This encodes CASSLESPGEGPQHF.

The chain recombines TRBV18 with TRBJ2-3; 8 bases align to TRBD2. Germline trimming cut 2 bases from V and 3 bases from J; bases unmatched to any gene: 7. The CDR3 length is 16 residues. Germline loops: CDR1 KGHSH, CDR2 LQKENI. The CDR3 sequence: CASSPISGEPTDTQYF. The CDR3 DNA reads as TGTGCCAGCTCACCAATTAGCGGGGAGCCTACAGATACGCAGTATTTT.

The chain carries TRBV9 and TRBJ2-7; D perhaps matches TRBD2 (6 bases). Trimming shortened V by 4 bases and J by 0 bases, and 14 bases separated the two germline ends. The CDR3 runs to 15 residues. The germline V gene encodes CDR1 SGDLS and CDR2 YYNGEE. The CDR3 loop is CASSPRAGSSYEQYF. In nucleotides, the CDR3 is TGTGCCAGCAGCCCCCGGGCGGGGAGCTCCTACGAGCAGTACTTC.

The chain combines TRBV12-3 or TRBV12-4 with TRBJ1-6; D is unclear. CDR3 length: 13 residues. The V and J ends lost 2 bases and 8 bases respectively, with 7 bases between them. The CDR3 coding sequence is TGTGCCAGCAGTTTAAGCGGGTATTCACCCCTCCACTTT. It is translated as CASSLSGYSPLHF.

The V gene is TRBV19, the J gene TRBJ1-1; the D is unclear. The germline V and J ends were trimmed by 6 bases and 4 bases, with 18 bases remaining between them. Germline lookup yields CDR1 LNHDA and CDR2 SQIVND (reference sequence). This CDR3 region has 15 residues. The CDR3 loop reads CASSPTSWGGTEAFF. The CDR3 DNA is TGTGCCAGTAGCCCCACCTCATGGGGAGGCACTGAAGCTTTCTTT. Based on the CDR3 plus reference TRBV19 and TRBJ1-1, the full variable domain is DGGITQSPKYLFRKEGQNVTLSCEQNLNHDAMYWYRQDPGQGLRLIYYSQIVNDFQKGDIAEGYSVSREKKESFPLTVTSAQKNPTAFYLCASSPTSWGGTEAFFGQGTRLTVV.

This rearrangement joins TRBV7-2 to TRBJ2-5, with a possible D match to TRBD1 (6 bases). This CDR3 is 13 amino acids long. Germline V gives CDR1 SGHTA, CDR2 FQGNSA. The V end lost 4 bases, the J end lost 7 bases, and 13 bases lay between the germline ends. The CDR3 here is CASSYGGLGTQYF. The DNA of the CDR3 is TGTGCCAGCAGCTATGGGGGCTTGGGGACCCAGTACTTC.

The chain employs TRBV4-2 and TRBJ2-1; D is ambiguous. CDR3 size: 14 residues. Trimming cost V 4 bases and J 2 bases, with 9 bases left between them. Germline lookup yields CDR1 LGHNA and CDR2 YNFKEQ. CDR3 amino acids: CASSPRLTYNEQFF. CDR3 in DNA: TGTGCCAGCAGCCCTAGATTGACCTACAATGAGCAGTTCTTC.

This chain links TRBV28 with TRBJ2-7, with a possible D match to TRBD1 (7 bases). CDR1 MDHEN and CDR2 SYDVKM come from the germline V gene. The CDR3 runs to 15 residues. Trimming cost V 4 bases and J 4 bases, with 17 bases left between them. DNA of the CDR3: TGTGCCAGCAGTTCCCCCCCCAGGGGGGATTACGAGCAGTACTTC. It codes for CASSSPPRGDYEQYF. Using reference TRBV28 and TRBJ2-7 for the parts outside the CDR3, the full variable domain is DVKVTQSSRYLVKRTGEKVFLECVQDMDHENMFWYRQDPGLGLRLIYFSYDVKMKEKGDIPEGYSVSREKKERFSLILESASTNQTSMYLCASSSPPRGDYEQYFGPGTRLTVT.

J is TRBJ1-4 and V is TRBV30; 9 bases map to TRBD1. The ends lost 0 bases at V and 8 bases at J; junction bases unmatched: 16. The CDR3 totals 18 residues. Germline V gene data show CDR1 as GTSNPN and CDR2 as SVGIG (reference sequence). The CDR3 nucleotides read TGTGCCTGGAGTGTAAGAAACAACCCACAGGGGGCTCGGGAAAAACTGTTTTTT. Translation gives CAWSVRNNPQGAREKLFF.

The J gene is TRBJ1-3, the V gene TRBV9; 8 bases are shared with TRBD1. The CDR3 contains 18 residues. After removal of 2 bases from V and 3 bases from J, the junction contained 13 bases not matched to a gene. From germline, CDR1 is SGDLS and CDR2 YYNGEE. Here the CDR3 DNA reads TGTGCCAGCAGCGTCCAGGGGGCGCCGGGGGCAGTTGGAAACACCATATATTTT. It specifies CASSVQGAPGAVGNTIYF.

The genes are TRBV5-1 and TRBJ2-5; tentative D call: TRBD1 (6 bases). Trimming cost V 2 bases and J 1 base, with 9 bases left between them. CDR1 and CDR2 (germline): SGHRS, YFSETQ. The CDR3 contains 14 residues. The CDR3 reads CASSLTGTQETQYF. The CDR3 bases are TGCGCCAGCAGCTTAACAGGGACCCAAGAGACCCAGTACTTC.

The V and J genes are TRBV9 and TRBJ1-4; a possible D gene is TRBD1 (5 bases). The germline CDR1 and CDR2 sequences are SGDLS and YYNGEE. This CDR3 is built from 14 residues. Between the trimmed V and J ends, which lost 4 bases and 8 bases, there was a span of 15 bases. The CDR3 nucleotides are TGTGCCAGCAGCACCCGGGGGGGTCCCGAAAAACTGTTTTTT. It translates to CASSTRGGPEKLFF.

The rearrangement uses TRBV7-8 and TRBJ1-4; 8 bases are shared with TRBD1. Germline CDR1 is SGHVS and CDR2 is FQNEAQ. This CDR3 has 15 residues. V gave up 2 bases and J gave up 8 bases; unmatched junction bases: 7. CDR3 sequence: CASSLRTGQGEKLFF. In DNA form, the CDR3 reads TGTGCCAGCAGCTTAAGGACAGGGCAAGGAGAAAAACTGTTTTTT.

The chain carries TRBV9 and TRBJ1-4; 9 bases fit TRBD1. CDR1 is SGDLS, CDR2 YYNGEE, per germline. The CDR3 contains 18 residues. Trimming cost V 0 bases and J 7 bases; bases outside gene matches: 13. CDR3 loop: CASSVESGQGSRGEKLFF. The CDR3 region has the DNA TGTGCCAGCAGCGTAGAATCAGGACAGGGGAGTCGAGGTGAAAAACTGTTTTTT.

The gene calls are TRBV24-1 and TRBJ1-2; D is uncertain. Trimming left V 3 bases short and J 1 base short, with 8 bases between. The germline gives CDR1 KGHDR, CDR2 SFDVKD. The CDR3 loop spans 14 amino acids. CDR3 protein: CATSDGRLNYGYTF. In nucleotides, the CDR3 is TGTGCCACCAGTGATGGCAGACTTAACTATGGCTACACCTTC.